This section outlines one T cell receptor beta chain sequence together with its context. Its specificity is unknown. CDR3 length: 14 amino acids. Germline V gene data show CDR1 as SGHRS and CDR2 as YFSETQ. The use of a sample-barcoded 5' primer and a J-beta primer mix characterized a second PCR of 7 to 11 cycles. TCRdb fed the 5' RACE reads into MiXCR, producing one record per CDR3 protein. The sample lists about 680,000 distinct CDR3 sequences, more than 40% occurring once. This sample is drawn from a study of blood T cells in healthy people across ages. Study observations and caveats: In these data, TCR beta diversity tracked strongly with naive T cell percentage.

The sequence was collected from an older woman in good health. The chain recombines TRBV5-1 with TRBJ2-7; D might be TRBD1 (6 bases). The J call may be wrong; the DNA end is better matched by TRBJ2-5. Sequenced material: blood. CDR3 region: CASSLVTGKETQYF. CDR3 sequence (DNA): TGCGCCAGCAGCTTGGTTACAGGGAAAGAGACCCAGTACTTC.